One sample yielded the 10 T cell receptor beta chains listed below, sequenced in a study of blood T cell repertoires in COVID-19. Profiled with immunoSEQ multiplex PCR; TCRdb holds only in-frame clones, not every one. The sample includes approximately 68,000 clones, around 86% seen only once; the top ten take approximately 14%. Sequencing was carried out using peripheral blood. The receptor source for this set is a woman aged 55-70 years with acute or convalescent COVID-19.

V is TRBV5-5 and J is TRBJ2-7; tentative D call: TRBD2 (7 bases). Trimming pared 0 bases from V and 3 bases from J, leaving 13 bases between. The CDR3 length is 15 residues. CDR1 and CDR2 from the germline V gene are SGHKS and YYEKEE (reference sequence). The CDR3 sequence: CASSLGRGAVYEQYF. CDR3 bases: TGTGCCAGCAGCTTGGGACGGGGGGCCGTCTACGAGCAGTACTTC. Looking up the rest from reference TRBV5-5 and TRBJ2-7 gives the full variable domain: DAGVTQSPTHLIKTRGQQVTLRCSPISGHKSVSWYQQVLGQGPQFIFQYYEKEERGRGNFPDRFSARQFPNYSSELNVNALLLGDSALYLCASSLGRGAVYEQYFGPGTRLTVT.

This chain connects TRBV19 to TRBJ1-4, with D possibly matching TRBD1 (6 bases). V gave up 4 bases and J gave up 6 bases, with 15 bases separating them. The CDR3 covers 15 residues. Germline CDR1 is LNHDA and CDR2 is SQIVND (reference sequence). This CDR3 reads CASSTTGTWDEKLFF. CDR3 bases: TGTGCCAGTAGTACTACAGGGACATGGGATGAAAAACTGTTTTTT.

This clone was seen more than once but under ten times. V gene TRBV19 combines with J gene TRBJ1-5; 7 bases match TRBD1. After removal of 3 bases from V and 4 bases from J, the junction contained 6 bases not matched to a gene. Germline-derived CDR1 and CDR2 are LNHDA and SQIVND (reference sequence). The CDR3 runs to 15 residues. CDR3 in amino acids: CASSIPGTENQPQHF. CDR3 nucleotide sequence: TGTGCCAGTAGTATTCCGGGGACAGAAAATCAGCCCCAGCATTTT. Supplemented by reference TRBV19 and TRBJ1-5, the full variable domain reads DGGITQSPKYLFRKEGQNVTLSCEQNLNHDAMYWYRQDPGQGLRLIYYSQIVNDFQKGDIAEGYSVSREKKESFPLTVTSAQKNPTAFYLCASSIPGTENQPQHFGDGTRLSIL.

The chain combines TRBV5-1 with TRBJ2-1, with TRBD2 matching 8 bases. The CDR3 contains 15 residues. Germline V gene lookup returns CDR1 SGHRS and CDR2 YFSETQ. V lost 0 bases to trimming and J lost 8 bases; unmatched junction nucleotides: 7. The CDR3, as DNA: TGCGCCAGCAGCTTGGAGAGCGGGGGCATTTATGAGCAGTTCTTC. Encoded protein: CASSLESGGIYEQFF.

This chain uses TRBV5-1 with TRBJ1-4, with 7 bases fitting TRBD1. From germline, CDR1 is SGHRS and CDR2 YFSETQ. With 5 bases clipped from V and 0 bases from J, the junction kept 7 bases outside the gene matches. The CDR3 is 16 amino acids. This CDR3 reads CASSFTGTATNEKLFF. The CDR3 DNA is TGCGCCAGCAGTTTTACCGGGACAGCAACTAATGAAAAACTGTTTTTT.

The CDR3 DNA reads as TGTGCCAGTAGTAATCCAGGGGAAGGATATAGCAATCAGCCCCAGCATTTT. This sequence encodes CASSNPGEGYSNQPQHF. The rearrangement links TRBV19 to TRBJ1-5; D is possibly TRBD1 (6 bases). The germline V gene encodes CDR1 LNHDA and CDR2 SQIVND (reference sequence). This CDR3 has 17 residues. Between the trimmed V and J ends, which lost 4 bases and 0 bases, there was a span of 16 bases.

The sample holds one count of this clone. The chain has TRBV6-6 and TRBJ2-2; D is perhaps TRBD2 (5 bases). This CDR3 has 14 amino acids. V was clipped by 10 bases and J by 4 bases, with 16 bases between them. Looked up from germline, CDR1 is MNHNY and CDR2 is SVGAGI (reference sequence). CDR3 in DNA: TGTGCCACTAAGGAGGATATGGCCACCGGGGAGCTGTTTTTT. Translating gives CATKEDMATGELFF.

This chain connects TRBV6-5 to TRBJ2-2, with D maybe TRBD1 (5 bases). The CDR3 spans 14 residues. V gave up 5 bases and J gave up 4 bases, with 11 bases separating them. The germline V gene encodes CDR1 MNHEY and CDR2 SVGAGI. DNA for the CDR3: TGTGCCAGCAGTCTCGAAAGGGGCACCGGGGAGCTGTTTTTT. This encodes CASSLERGTGELFF.

The gene calls are TRBV13 and TRBJ2-1, with D tentatively TRBD2 (5 bases). The CDR3 is 12 amino acids. CDR1 is PRHDT and CDR2 is FYEKMQ in the germline V gene (reference sequence). Between the trimmed V and J ends, which lost 4 bases and 12 bases, there was a span of 13 bases. CDR3 sequence: CASSSGILRQFF. Here the CDR3 DNA reads TGTGCCAGCAGCTCCGGGATCCTTCGGCAGTTCTTC.

This sequence joins TRBV6-5 and TRBJ1-5; D unclear. CDR3 length: 14 amino acids. CDR1 and CDR2 (germline): MNHEY, SVGAGI. Trimming removed 7 bases at V and 3 bases at J, with 13 bases between. The CDR3 sequence: CASKRGQNNQPQHF. CDR3 in DNA: TGTGCCAGCAAAAGAGGGCAGAACAATCAGCCCCAGCATTTT.